The clone carrying this TCR beta chain was found a few times. The antigen remains unidentified. Gene names and germline match the mouse. The read ends 1 residue early relative to the CDR3; the germline J gene fills the gap. CDR3 size: 15 residues. Looked up from germline, CDR1 is KGHPV and CDR2 is FQNQEV (reference sequence). Between the trimmed V and J ends, which lost 6 bases and 0 bases, there was a span of 12 bases. The data were produced by immunoSEQ multiplex PCR, yet TCRdb's version contains in-frame clones alone and is incomplete. The sample lists more than 10,000 clones, roughly two fifths occurring once. These data belong to a study of tissue T cells after allogeneic stem cell transplantation. Time point indicated: mouse harvest day 7 after allogeneic transplant. Tail vein injection delivered 10^7 T-cell-depleted bone marrow cells and 10^6 splenic CD5+ T cells. B6 (H2b) cells into BALB/c (H2d) mice; tissues taken at day 7 or 14.

Regarding the study as a whole: Few T cell clones were shared across patients, but motif clusters showed tissue-specific shared signatures. In patients and mice, blood and spleen missed much of tissue repertoire.

The rearrangement uses TRBV26 and TRBJ1-3, with D unresolved. The sequence came from a female BALB/c mouse given C57BL/6 T cells with graft-versus-host disease after an allogeneic hematopoietic cell transplant. Sequencing was carried out using skin. The DNA read from the CDR3 is TGTGCCAGCAGCCCGTCAACAACTTCTGGAAATACGCTCTAT. Translated, it gives CASSPSTTSGNTLY. The full CDR3 protein is CASSPSTTSGNTLYF.